Listed here are 26 T cell receptor beta chains from one sample, sequenced in a study of beta chain features in type 1 diabetes. Since all of the isolated RNA was reverse transcribed, expressed TCRB transcripts were what got sequenced. Using immunoSEQ multiplex PCR, the repertoire was profiled, and TCRdb retains in-frame clones only, with some absent. The sample consists of over 300,000 clones, 6.5% to 10% of them appearing once. The sample comprised central memory CD4+ T cells from blood. Receptor source: a young woman in good health.

CDR3 sequence: CASSLAGTSGRGGNEQFF. The DNA of the CDR3 is TGCGCCAGCAGCTTGGCCGGGACTAGCGGCCGAGGTGGCAATGAGCAGTTCTTC. This chain joins TRBV5-1 and TRBJ2-7; TRBD2 agrees at 11 bases. TRBJ2-1 matches the DNA end more closely, so the J call is doubtful. The CDR3 runs to 18 residues. The germline CDR1 and CDR2 sequences are SGHRS and YFSETQ.

V is TRBV18 and J is TRBJ2-7; 7 nucleotides line up with TRBD2. J gave up 1 base and V 3 bases, and 12 bases lay outside the gene matches. The germline V gene encodes CDR1 KGHSH and CDR2 LQKENI. The CDR3 has 17 amino acids. CDR3 DNA sequence: TGTGCCAGCTCACCGTCCCGGGGTAGCGGGCAATCCTACGAGCAGTACTTC. Its protein is CASSPSRGSGQSYEQYF.

This clone was detected many times. The identical CDR3 is also encoded by other nucleotide sequences in the sample. The chain joins TRBV5-1 to TRBJ2-1; D gene ambiguous. Germline V gives CDR1 SGHRS, CDR2 YFSETQ. The CDR3 contains 15 residues. The V end lost 2 bases, the J end lost 0 bases, and 9 bases lay between the germline ends. CDR3 region: CASSLALSSYNEQFF. Written as DNA, the CDR3 is TGCGCCAGCAGCTTAGCTCTGAGCTCCTACAATGAGCAGTTCTTC.

This clone came up many times. This rearrangement joins TRBV7-9 to TRBJ2-5; 8 bases fit TRBD2. Germline lookup yields CDR1 SEHNR and CDR2 FQNEAQ (reference sequence). V lost 1 base to trimming and J lost 4 bases; unmatched junction nucleotides: 5. The CDR3 spans 15 residues. CDR3 sequence: CASSLGAGAGETQYF. DNA for the CDR3: TGTGCCAGCAGCTTAGGAGCGGGAGCAGGAGAGACCCAGTACTTC.

This clone was observed a handful of times. V gene TRBV4-1 combines with J gene TRBJ2-3; perhaps TRBD2 as D (6 bases). V lost 5 bases and J lost 2, with 17 bases in between. The CDR3 length is 16 residues. Germline lookup yields CDR1 MGHRA and CDR2 YSYEKL. The CDR3 sequence is CASSDPPAGNTDTQYF. CDR3 DNA: TGCGCCAGCAGCGATCCTCCCGCGGGGAACACAGATACGCAGTATTTT.

This clone was counted at least ten times. The CDR3 loop reads CASSLGTDGNQPQHF. Here the CDR3 DNA reads TGTGCCAGCTCTCTGGGGACAGACGGGAATCAGCCCCAGCATTTT. The V and J genes are TRBV18 and TRBJ1-5; 7 bases agree with TRBD1. Germline V lookup: CDR1 KGHSH, CDR2 LQKENI. Losses at the gene ends were 6 bases for V and 4 bases for J; bases not matched to a gene: 9. The CDR3 has 15 amino acids.

This rearrangement joins TRBV2 to TRBJ1-5; 7 nucleotides match TRBD1. Per the germline V gene, CDR1 is SNHLY and CDR2 is FYNNEI. The length of the CDR3 is 15 residues. J gave up 3 bases and V 6 bases, and 8 bases lay outside the gene matches. CDR3 in DNA: TGTGCCAGCAGGGGAGGACAGGTAAACAATCAGCCCCAGCATTTT. It translates to CASRGGQVNNQPQHF.

The sample holds a few counts of this clone. This could be a read error, since a much larger clone is one nucleotide away. This chain connects TRBV28 to TRBJ1-2; TRBD1 might be the D (6 bases). The CDR3 is made up of 12 amino acids. Trimming removed 5 bases from V and 4 bases from J, with 8 bases in between. Germline V lookup: CDR1 MDHEN, CDR2 SYDVKM. CDR3 coding DNA: TGTGCCAGCAGTCAACAGGGCTATGGCTACACCTTC. Its translation is CASSQQGYGYTF.

The table lists this clone with a few counts. The chain couples TRBV18 to TRBJ1-1; 10 bases are a match to TRBD1. J was trimmed by 1 base and V by 5 bases; bases with no gene match: 10. This CDR3 is built from 17 residues. CDR1 is KGHSH and CDR2 is LQKENI in the germline V gene. CDR3 sequence (DNA): TGTGCCAGCTCATCCTTCCCGGGACAGGGGAGGAACACTGAAGCTTTCTTT. This encodes CASSSFPGQGRNTEAFF.

The chain couples TRBV2 to TRBJ1-3; D is possibly TRBD1 (5 bases). Germline V gene sequence: CDR1 SNHLY, CDR2 FYNNEI. V dropped 4 bases and J dropped 3 bases, with 10 bases sitting between them. This CDR3 has 14 residues. CDR3 nucleotide sequence: TGTGCCAGCAGTGCAGGGACGAGTGGAAACACCATATATTTT. Its protein is CASSAGTSGNTIYF. Combining the CDR3 with reference TRBV2 and TRBJ1-3 gives the whole variable domain EPEVTQTPSHQVTQMGQEVILRCVPISNHLYFYWYRQILGQKVEFLVSFYNNEISEKSEIFDDQFSVERPDGSNFTLKIRSTKLEDSAMYFCASSAGTSGNTIYFGEGSWLTVV.

This clone has just a few counts. The chain is built from TRBV4-3 and TRBJ2-1; the D is unclear. Looked up from germline, CDR1 is LGHNA and CDR2 is YSLEER. The V end lost 0 bases, the J end lost 6 bases, and 12 bases lay between the germline ends. The CDR3 extends over 15 amino acids. CDR3 sequence: CASSQETFFGNEQFF. For the CDR3, the DNA is TGCGCCAGCAGCCAAGAAACTTTCTTTGGCAATGAGCAGTTCTTC.

In its sample, this clone was seen a few times. The V gene is TRBV18, the J gene TRBJ2-1; possible D gene TRBD2, 6 bases. CDR1 and CDR2 (germline): KGHSH, LQKENI. V lost 3 bases and J 3 bases, leaving 9 bases between the germline ends. The CDR3 runs 14 residues. The CDR3 region is CASSPAGNYNEQFF. In nucleotides, the CDR3 is TGTGCCAGCTCACCGGCGGGGAACTACAATGAGCAGTTCTTC.

In its sample, this clone was seen a few times. The chain carries TRBV7-2 and TRBJ2-5; D is ambiguous. V lost 3 bases and J lost 5, with 10 bases in between. The CDR3 spans 13 residues. Germline V gene lookup returns CDR1 SGHTA and CDR2 FQGNSA. The CDR3 DNA reads as TGTGCCAGCAGCTTGCCTCCCACGGAGACCCAGTACTTC. As protein: CASSLPPTETQYF.

This sequence joins TRBV12-2 and TRBJ1-1; the table's D gene call, TRBD1, was not cross checked with the DNA. TRBV12-2 is given as a pseudogene. The CDR3 is made up of 16 amino acids. The CDR3: CASRLLRTGLGTEAFF. Here the CDR3 DNA reads TGTGCAAGTCGCTTACTACGTACAGGGCTGGGCACTGAAGCTTTCTTT.

This chain links TRBV18 with TRBJ1-2, with 9 bases fitting TRBD1. The CDR3 has 13 amino acids. The germline gives CDR1 KGHSH, CDR2 LQKENI. The V segment lost 6 bases and the J segment 6 bases; nucleotides outside the gene matches: 5. The CDR3 DNA reads TGTGCCAGCTCGGGGGGACAGGGAGATGGCTACACCTTC. Translating it yields CASSGGQGDGYTF.

The chain uses TRBV5-4 and TRBJ2-7; 11 bases agree with TRBD2. Germline values: CDR1 SGHNT, CDR2 YYREEE (reference sequence). Trimming at V came to 2 bases and at J to 5 bases, leaving 9 bases not matched to a gene. This CDR3 has 16 residues. CDR3 sequence (DNA): TGTGCCAGCAGCTTACAACTAGCGGGAGAGTGGGACGAGCAGTACTTC. As protein: CASSLQLAGEWDEQYF.

This clone has only a few counts. V and J are TRBV5-4 and TRBJ2-1; 9 bases map to TRBD1. Trimming at V came to 3 bases and at J to 5 bases, leaving 6 bases not matched to a gene. The CDR3 sequence is 15 residues long. The germline V gene has CDR1 SGHNT and CDR2 YYREEE (reference sequence). This CDR3 is CASSSTGQGHNEQFF. As DNA, the CDR3 is TGTGCCAGCAGCTCCACGGGACAGGGTCACAATGAGCAGTTCTTC.

The chain couples TRBV7-2 to TRBJ2-1; TRBD1 matches 7 bases. There are 14 residues in the CDR3. Losses at the gene ends were 3 bases for V and 4 bases for J; bases not matched to a gene: 3. Per the germline V gene, CDR1 is SGHTA and CDR2 is FQGNSA. The CDR3 sequence: CASSFRDSYNEQFF. CDR3 sequence (DNA): TGTGCCAGCAGCTTTAGGGACAGTTACAATGAGCAGTTCTTC.

This clone was seen repeatedly, ten times or more. The chain is built from TRBV7-9 and TRBJ1-4; TRBD1 aligns across 12 bases. CDR1 SEHNR and CDR2 FQNEAQ come from the germline V gene (reference sequence). Trimming removed 3 bases from V and 14 bases from J; junction bases left unmatched: 1. This CDR3 is built from 12 residues. CDR3 nucleotides: TGTGCCAGCAGCTTTGGGACAGGGGGCCTGTTTTTT. Protein product: CASSFGTGGLFF.

The chain is built from TRBV11-3 and TRBJ2-3; the match to TRBD2 covers 7 bases. CDR3 length equals 15 residues. With V trimmed by 2 bases and J by 2 bases, 4 bases remained unmatched. Looked up from germline, CDR1 is SGHNT and CDR2 is YENEEA. CDR3 amino acids: CASSLPAGPTDTQYF. The CDR3 DNA reads TGTGCCAGCAGCTTACCAGCGGGGCCCACAGATACGCAGTATTTT.

This clone was counted between two and nine times. The genes are TRBV19 and TRBJ2-1; no clear D gene. The V end was cut by 3 bases, the J end by 4 bases, with 13 bases between. This CDR3 spans 15 amino acids. Germline V gives CDR1 LNHDA, CDR2 SQIVND (reference sequence). For the CDR3, the DNA is TGTGCCAGTAGTATGGCCGGGCCGCCGTACAATGAGCAGTTCTTC. Translating gives CASSMAGPPYNEQFF. The full variable domain, in which reference TRBV19 and TRBJ2-1 provide the parts outside the CDR3, is DGGITQSPKYLFRKEGQNVTLSCEQNLNHDAMYWYRQDPGQGLRLIYYSQIVNDFQKGDIAEGYSVSREKKESFPLTVTSAQKNPTAFYLCASSMAGPPYNEQFFGPGTRLTVL.

This clone has more than one count but fewer than ten. This chain uses TRBV7-2 with TRBJ2-2, with TRBD1 matching over 8 bases. Germline V CDR1 and CDR2: SGHTA, FQGNSA. With V trimmed by 5 bases and J by 2 bases, 4 bases remained unmatched. The CDR3 covers 15 residues. DNA of the CDR3: TGTGCCAGCAGCACCGACAGGGGTAACACCGGGGAGCTGTTTTTT. It is translated as CASSTDRGNTGELFF.

The V call is TRBV18, the J call TRBJ2-3; D uncertain. CDR3 length equals 13 residues. With 5 bases removed from V and 6 bases from J, the gap between germline ends came to 12 bases. Per the germline V gene, CDR1 is KGHSH and CDR2 is LQKENI. The CDR3 is CASSSDQWDTQYF. In DNA form, the CDR3 reads TGTGCCAGCTCATCGGACCAGTGGGATACGCAGTATTTT.

This clone showed up many times. The chain combines TRBV28 with TRBJ2-5, with D unclear. Germline V gene lookup returns CDR1 MDHEN and CDR2 SYDVKM. The CDR3 is 12 residues long. V was clipped by 3 bases and J by 5 bases, with 7 bases between them. Here the CDR3 reads CASSFRWETQYF. Written as DNA, the CDR3 is TGTGCCAGCAGTTTTCGTTGGGAGACCCAGTACTTC.

The genes are TRBV9 and TRBJ2-1; the D is unclear. V was clipped by 0 bases and J by 5 bases, with 3 bases between them. Germline CDR1 reads SGDLS; CDR2 reads YYNGEE. The CDR3 consists of 12 residues. CDR3 loop: CASSVDNNEQFF. For the CDR3, the DNA is TGTGCCAGCAGCGTAGACAACAATGAGCAGTTCTTC.

This clone was observed a few times. V usage is TRBV7-9 and J usage is TRBJ2-3; D is uncertain. This CDR3 comprises 13 residues. Germline CDR1 SEHNR, CDR2 FQNEAQ (reference sequence). The V end lost 5 bases, the J end lost 2 bases, and 8 bases lay between the germline ends. CDR3 coding DNA: TGTGCCAGCAGCCGTACGGCCACAGATACGCAGTATTTT. Its protein is CASSRTATDTQYF.